The present TCR beta chain was sequenced within a study of T cell responses to AZD1222 COVID-19 vaccine. General study results and limits: The number of AZD1222 recipients seropositive at baseline was only 6 or 7.

The method was immunoSEQ multiplex PCR; TCRdb's version includes in-frame clones alone and lacks a portion of them. The sample has roughly 70,000 clones, about four fifths seen once. Researchers grouped second doses given at about 4 or about 12 weeks into one pool. This CDR3 contains 11 residues. Germline V gene sequence: CDR1 DFQATT, CDR2 SNEGSKA (reference sequence). Trimming removed 6 bases at V and 7 bases at J, with 12 bases between. Comments on this clone: The target antigen is unknown.

The source material was peripheral blood, sampled 28 days after the second AZD1222 dose. This receptor was obtained from an adult who received the AZD1222 COVID-19 vaccine. V is TRBV20-1 and J is TRBJ1-1; D might be TRBD1 (5 bases). The CDR3 loop is CSAPGGFEAFF. In nucleotides, the CDR3 is TGCAGTGCCCCTGGGGGGTTTGAAGCTTTCTTT.